This T cell receptor (beta chain) appears in the sequencing data of a study of T cell responses to AZD1222 COVID-19 vaccine. Study conclusions and caveats: Spike-specific TCR breadth and depth were elevated following two AZD1222 doses. Within unmutated variant regions lay the reported targets of nearly half of spike-specific TCRs.

The repertoire was sequenced with immunoSEQ multiplex PCR; TCRdb's copy has only in-frame clones and lacks some. The sample consists of some 54,000 clones, 87% of them appearing once. V was cut by 3 bases and J by 6 bases, with 14 bases left in between. The CDR3 sequence is 14 residues long. Germline V gene lookup returns CDR1 SGHNT and CDR2 YYREEE (reference sequence). Turning to this clone: What it binds is not known.

The V gene is TRBV5-4, the J gene TRBJ2-3; perhaps TRBD2 as D (6 bases). The specimen was peripheral blood, collected on day 0 of AZD1222 vaccination. This sequence was found in an adult in good health. The CDR3 region has the DNA TGTGCCAGCAGCTCGGGACTGCCCCGGGATACGCAGTATTTT. It translates to CASSSGLPRDTQYF.